This TCR beta chain was profiled in a study of cytomegalovirus exposure and HLA in healthy donors (dated by TCRdb to 2015 to 2018). Describing the broader study: In an earlier analysis of some 550 of the donors, approximately 300 Gb of sequence data and about 110 million unique TCR beta sequences from about 190 million T cells were reported. Approximately 300 gigabases of sequencing data and roughly 90 million unique TCR sequences were included in an early release covering 550 to 800 HLA-typed donors. A later analysis re-examined previously published TCR beta repertoires from more than 600 donors and added high-resolution HLA genotyping to investigate patterns of TCR occurrence. Donor age, sex, ethnicity and CMV serostatus were compiled alongside the repertoire data. In a later genetic analysis, genome-wide SNP genotypes for about 55% of the roughly 670 donors were used, and that subset was treated as a discovery cohort. Both class I and class II loci were covered by HLA typing, at four-digit resolution. Four or five DR-DQ haplotypes were handled as single units for association and clustering because linkage in the cohort was strong. The study used immunosequencing to profile the T cell repertoires of 600 to 850 subjects and linked those repertoires to cytomegalovirus serostatus. The study aimed to test whether cataloging public T cell receptors could reveal signatures of past pathogen exposure. Among some 410 genotyped donors of the cohort, an average of approximately 250,000 unique TCR beta nucleotide sequences were sequenced per donor, around a sixth of them non-productive. Of the roughly 400 genotyped donors, about 80% fell in the genetic ancestry cluster associated with self-reported Caucasian donors. Along with the roughly 610-subject first cohort, a separate validation cohort of approximately 110 different subjects was used. All discovery cohort repertoires had been generated using a single sequencing platform. Rather than drawing on any new phenotypic data, the later analysis identified candidate immune exposures from TCR beta sequences and the way those sequences occurred across donors. The number of typed donors differed by locus: roughly 629-630 for A, B, C, DRB1 and DQB1; approximately 540 for DQA1; 606 for DPA1; and roughly 450 for DPB1. To predict cytomegalovirus infection status, the study combined high-throughput TCR immunosequencing, statistical association of individual TCRs with disease status, and machine learning. An earlier analysis of about 620 of the donors applied high-throughput TCR beta sequencing to assess whether each TCR beta V gene segment acted as functional or pseudogenic. The study at large found these results: A later analysis reported that several top co-occurrence clusters appeared linked to parvovirus B19, influenza, CMV and Epstein-Barr virus. Immune exposure information for the cohort was limited to CMV serostatus. In vitro tests confirmed that a few of the cytomegalovirus-associated TCR beta chains recognize cytomegalovirus antigens. Broadly in line with IMGT annotations, most TCR beta V segments showed up in productive rearrangements about 87% or about 30% of the time in an earlier analysis of around 600 of the donors. The earlier analysis of about 600 of the donors excluded 15 to 20 rarely observed V segments, including chromosome 9 orphons, because counts were too low. In a later analysis, around 15,000 TCR beta sequences were associated with specific HLA alleles at a false discovery rate of 0.05. A later genetic analysis associated a missense DCLRE1C variant with V-gene and J-gene trimming of TCR beta chains, and an independent cohort replicated the association. Most CMV-associated TCR beta chains appeared to be HLA-restricted in a later analysis, and the HLA associations seemed to be driven largely by CMV exposure. Strong co-occurrence of HLA alleles, especially DR and DQ, made assigning TCR associations to individual alleles difficult. The classifier was reported to diagnose cytomegalovirus status with high specificity and sensitivity in both the original and validation cohorts. According to the authors, the approach could potentially be generalized to other disease states and immunological phenotypes. A further reported finding was that TCR beta sequences accurately predicted the HLA-A and HLA-B alleles for most subjects in the first cohort. Correlated functional status among segregating V segments might be attributable to linkage disequilibrium, but an unknown experimental factor could not be ruled out. According to a later analysis, TCR association rates differed among HLA loci, with DRB1 alleles showing the most associated TCRs and HLA-C alleles showing the fewest. A later genetic analysis reported fewer N-insertions in productive TCRs among donors in an Asian-associated ancestry cluster than the approximately 700-donor mean. Across donors, most TCR sequences were observed very rarely, whereas some public TCRs were present in many individuals. Because HLA typing was missing for some donors at each locus, association tests included only the typed subset. This cohort had only TCR beta chains sequenced, and the lack of alpha or paired-chain data limited which features could be detected. Some IMGT-functional V segments, including TRBV6-2 and TRBV6-3, could not be distinguished by the 87-base-pair reads and were therefore excluded. In a later analysis, HLA-associated TCR beta chains showed more clonal expansion and lower generation probabilities than non-associated chains that were equally common. Presence/absence analyses assumed roughly uniform sequencing depth across donors, an assumption that may not hold. The study gave a list of roughly 150 TCR beta chains associated with cytomegalovirus. A group of highly shared sequence variants was considered likely to be a technical artifact of the sequencing pipeline.

The CDR3, from cysteine to phenylalanine, totals 15 residues. Of the read, only the CDR3 DNA is kept; its 45 bases are in frame from base 1. In the germline V gene, CDR1 corresponds to MDHEN and CDR2 to SYDVKM. V is pruned by 6 bases and J by 4 bases, leaving 9 bases of the junction without a gene match. Regarding this clone: Its antigen specificity is not known. No clone much larger than this one lies a single base away; base qualities are absent.

The protocol used for the library was the immunoSEQ multiplex PCR assay. The multiplex PCR relied on a mix of 60 forward primers for TCR Vbeta segments and 13 reverse primers for TCR Jbeta segments. The CDR3 region of rearranged TCR beta genes was amplified from genomic DNA by a multiplex PCR assay. Amplified TCR beta libraries were sequenced as 87-base-pair reads on the Illumina HiSeq System. Under the source paper's analysis protocol: Across the 666 repertoires, a later analysis counted 80 million or so unique TCR beta chains, around 11 million of which were shared by at least two donors. To remove PCR and sequencing errors, raw reads were error-corrected and collapsed into unique sequences using a nearest-neighbor algorithm that merged closely related sequences. Alignment of CDR3 sequences to IMGT reference sequences was used to assign V, D and J gene segments. For a sequence to be retained, a match of at least six nucleotides was required to both a V gene segment and a J gene segment. A rearrangement counted as productive if the CDR3 had no stop codons and remained in frame with V and J, and every other rearrangement counted as non-productive. Following IMGT convention, CDR3 was defined as the stretch from the second conserved V-encoded cysteine to the conserved J-encoded phenylalanine. The earlier analysis of about 560 of the donors excluded any sequence lacking an unambiguous match to a single V gene segment. An earlier analysis of 550 to 650 of the donors classified V segments as functional when productive rearrangements were above 56.7% and as segregating when the standard deviation between donors was above 5%. A statistical classification framework was built for diagnosing cytomegalovirus status from the catalog of TCR beta chain sequences. In a later analysis, TCR nucleotide sequences were compared against IMGT/GENE-DB human TR gene sequences so that V and J genes could be assigned. In a later analysis, CDR3 sequences and most-parsimonious VDJ recombination scenarios were assigned using the TCRdist pipeline. In a later analysis, every TCR beta chain was defined by the combination of its CDR3 amino acid sequence and its V-gene family, and reads without a unique V-gene family were dropped. As a way to deal with suspected cross-contamination and a sequencing artifact, a later analysis dropped over 550 nucleotide sequences that were highly shared and had low generation probability. In a later analysis, a clonal expansion index was calculated for each public chain from normalized within-repertoire ranks of inferred template counts. Generation probabilities in a later analysis came from a VDJ recombination model fitted to out-of-frame rearrangements, and those results were checked against IGoR. In a later analysis, hypergeometric tests were used to score TCR-TCR, TCR-HLA and TCR-CMV co-occurrence, with a repertoire-size bias correction applied to TCR pairs. False discovery rates were estimated in a later analysis by permuting HLA or CMV assignments 20 times. In a later analysis, co-occurring TCRs were grouped with DBSCAN, and TCRdist sequence similarity was added when clustering was performed within HLA-allele-positive subsets. Repertoires with fewer than 30,000 or more than 120,000 public chains, plus five repertoires with anomalous nucleotide sharing, were excluded from co-occurrence clustering. TCRdb carries this immuneACCESS record with in-frame sequences only. Its versions omit some clonotypes, under half of them owing to an unresolved V gene in the studies checked, with the rest unexplained. D and trimming come from the DNA, and the V and J calls and clone size come from that table. The sample yields some 120,000 clones; around three quarters were counted once. The top ten hold roughly 4.3% of the sample.

In total, around 600 healthy bone marrow donors made up the cohort. At the time of sampling, all cohort members were nominally healthy, though unrecorded immune exposures were likely present. The donor tested CMV seropositive and was one of the 289 seropositive cohort members. A peripheral blood sample was provided by each donor, and peripheral blood mononuclear cells were used for TCR beta sequencing. The Qiagen DNeasy Blood Extraction Kit was used to extract genomic DNA from the blood cell samples. The sequenced material came from PBMCs. This sequence was found in a man aged 30-40 years in good health and CMV-seropositive. This chain joins TRBV28 to TRBJ2-1; the junction holds 7 bases that match TRBD1. The DNA sequence is TGTGCCAGCAGGACCCGACAGGGCGGGTACAATGAGCAGTTCTTC. Its translation is CASRTRQGGYNEQFF.